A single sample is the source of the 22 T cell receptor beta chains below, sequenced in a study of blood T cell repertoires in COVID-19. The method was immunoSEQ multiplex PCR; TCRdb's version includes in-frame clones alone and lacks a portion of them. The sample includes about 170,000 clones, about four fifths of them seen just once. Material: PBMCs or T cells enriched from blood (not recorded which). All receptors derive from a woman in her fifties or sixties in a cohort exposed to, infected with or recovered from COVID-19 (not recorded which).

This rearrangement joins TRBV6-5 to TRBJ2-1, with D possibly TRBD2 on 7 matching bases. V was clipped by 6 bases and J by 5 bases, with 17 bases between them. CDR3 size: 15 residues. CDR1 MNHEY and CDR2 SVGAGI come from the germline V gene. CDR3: CASSLLRGPNNEQFF. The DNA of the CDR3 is TGTGCCAGCAGCCTCCTGCGGGGGCCAAACAATGAGCAGTTCTTC.

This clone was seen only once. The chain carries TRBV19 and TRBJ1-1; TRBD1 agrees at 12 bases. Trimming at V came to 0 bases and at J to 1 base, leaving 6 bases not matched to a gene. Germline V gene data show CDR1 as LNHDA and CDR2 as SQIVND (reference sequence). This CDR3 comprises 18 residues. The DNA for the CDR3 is TGTGCCAGTAGTATAGACTCCGGGACAGGGGGCTGGAACACTGAAGCTTTCTTT. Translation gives CASSIDSGTGGWNTEAFF.

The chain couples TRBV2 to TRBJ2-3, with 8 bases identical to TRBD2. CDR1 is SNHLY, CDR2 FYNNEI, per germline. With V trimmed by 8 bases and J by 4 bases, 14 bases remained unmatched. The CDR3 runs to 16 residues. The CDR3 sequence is CASYLRGTSYSDTQYF. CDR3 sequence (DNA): TGTGCCAGCTACCTGAGGGGGACTAGTTATTCAGATACGCAGTATTTT. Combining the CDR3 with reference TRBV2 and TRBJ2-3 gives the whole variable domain EPEVTQTPSHQVTQMGQEVILRCVPISNHLYFYWYRQILGQKVEFLVSFYNNEISEKSEIFDDQFSVERPDGSNFTLKIRSTKLEDSAMYFCASYLRGTSYSDTQYFGPGTRLTVL.

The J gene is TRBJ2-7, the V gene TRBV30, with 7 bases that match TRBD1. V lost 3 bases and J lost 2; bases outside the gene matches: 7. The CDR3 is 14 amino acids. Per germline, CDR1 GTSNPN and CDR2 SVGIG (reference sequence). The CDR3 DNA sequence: TGTGCCTGGAGAAGGAAGACAGGGACCTACGAGCAGTACTTC. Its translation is CAWRRKTGTYEQYF.

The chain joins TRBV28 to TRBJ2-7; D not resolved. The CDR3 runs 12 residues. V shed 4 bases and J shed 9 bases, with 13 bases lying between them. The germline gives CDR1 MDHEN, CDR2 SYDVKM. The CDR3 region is CASSSPPATQYF. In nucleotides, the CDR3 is TGTGCCAGCAGTTCCCCCCCAGCGACGCAGTACTTC.

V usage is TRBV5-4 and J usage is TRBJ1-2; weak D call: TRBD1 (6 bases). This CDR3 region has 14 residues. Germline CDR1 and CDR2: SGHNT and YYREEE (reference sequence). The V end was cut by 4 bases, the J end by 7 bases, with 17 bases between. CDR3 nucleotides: TGTGCCAGCAGCGGGGGCCAGAGGGCGGTTGGCTACACCTTC. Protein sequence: CASSGGQRAVGYTF.

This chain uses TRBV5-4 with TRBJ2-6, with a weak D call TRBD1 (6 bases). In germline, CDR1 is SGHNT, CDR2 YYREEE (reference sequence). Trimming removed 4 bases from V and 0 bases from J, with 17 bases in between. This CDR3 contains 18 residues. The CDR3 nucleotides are TGTGCCAGCAGCACACAGGGAATTCCCGCCTCTGGGGCCAACGTCCTGACTTTC. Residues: CASSTQGIPASGANVLTF.

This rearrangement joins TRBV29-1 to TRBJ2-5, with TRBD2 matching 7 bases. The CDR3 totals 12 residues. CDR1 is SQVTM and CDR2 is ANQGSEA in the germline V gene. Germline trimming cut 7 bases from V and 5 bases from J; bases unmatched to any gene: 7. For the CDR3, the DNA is TGCAGCGGTGGGAAGGGAGGGGAGACCCAGTACTTC. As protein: CSGGKGGETQYF.

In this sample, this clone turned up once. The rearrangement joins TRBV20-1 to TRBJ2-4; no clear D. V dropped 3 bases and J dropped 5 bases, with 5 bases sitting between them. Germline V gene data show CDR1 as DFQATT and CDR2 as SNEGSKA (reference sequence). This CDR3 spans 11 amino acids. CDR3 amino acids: CSASRENIQYF. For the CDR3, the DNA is TGCAGTGCTAGTCGGGAAAACATTCAGTACTTC.

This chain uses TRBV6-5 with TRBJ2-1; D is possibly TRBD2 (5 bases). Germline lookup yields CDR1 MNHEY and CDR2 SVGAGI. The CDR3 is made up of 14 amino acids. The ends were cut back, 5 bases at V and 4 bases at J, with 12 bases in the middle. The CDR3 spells CASSRTSEYNEQFF. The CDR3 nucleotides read TGTGCCAGCAGTCGGACTTCCGAGTACAATGAGCAGTTCTTC.

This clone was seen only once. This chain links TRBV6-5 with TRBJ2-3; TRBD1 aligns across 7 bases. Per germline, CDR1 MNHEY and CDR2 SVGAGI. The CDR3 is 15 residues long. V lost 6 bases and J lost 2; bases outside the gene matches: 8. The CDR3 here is CASRTDRVPTDTQYF. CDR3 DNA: TGTGCCAGCAGGACCGACAGGGTTCCCACAGATACGCAGTATTTT.

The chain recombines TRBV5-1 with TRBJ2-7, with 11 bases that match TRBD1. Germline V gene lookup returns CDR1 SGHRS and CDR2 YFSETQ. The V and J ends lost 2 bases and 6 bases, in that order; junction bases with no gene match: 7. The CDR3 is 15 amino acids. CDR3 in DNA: TGCGCCAGCAGCTTACCGGACAGGGGGCGTCGCGAGCAGTACTTC. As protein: CASSLPDRGRREQYF.

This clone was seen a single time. As DNA, the CDR3 is TGTGCCAGCAGCTTAGATGGTCCAGGGTCCTACGAGCAGTACTTC. Encoded protein: CASSLDGPGSYEQYF. This rearrangement joins TRBV11-2 to TRBJ2-7, with D possibly TRBD1 on 5 matching bases. From germline, CDR1 is SGHAT and CDR2 FQNNGV. The length of the CDR3 is 15 residues. The V end was cut by 0 bases, the J end by 1 base, with 10 bases between.

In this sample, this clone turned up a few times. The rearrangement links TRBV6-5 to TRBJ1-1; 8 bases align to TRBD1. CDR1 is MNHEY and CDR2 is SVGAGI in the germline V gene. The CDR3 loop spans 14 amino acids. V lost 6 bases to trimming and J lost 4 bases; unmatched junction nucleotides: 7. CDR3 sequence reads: CASSKPDRGTEAFF. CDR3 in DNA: TGTGCCAGCAGCAAACCCGACAGGGGCACTGAAGCTTTCTTT.

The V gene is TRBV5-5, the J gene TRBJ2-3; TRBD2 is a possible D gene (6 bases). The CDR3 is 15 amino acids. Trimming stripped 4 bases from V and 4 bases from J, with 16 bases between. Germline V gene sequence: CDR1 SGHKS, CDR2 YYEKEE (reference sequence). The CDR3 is CASSAGTANADTQYF. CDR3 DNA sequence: TGTGCCAGCAGCGCAGGGACTGCTAATGCAGATACGCAGTATTTT.

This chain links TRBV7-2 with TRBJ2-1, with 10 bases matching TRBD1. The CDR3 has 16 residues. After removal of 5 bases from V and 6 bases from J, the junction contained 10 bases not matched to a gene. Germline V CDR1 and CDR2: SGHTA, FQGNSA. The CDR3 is CASSLLGTGVVNEQFF. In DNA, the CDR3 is TGTGCCAGCAGCCTCCTCGGGACAGGGGTTGTCAATGAGCAGTTCTTC. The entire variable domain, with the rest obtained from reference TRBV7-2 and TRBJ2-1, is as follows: GAGVSQSPSNKVTEKGKDVELRCDPISGHTALYWYRQSLGQGLEFLIYFQGNSAPDKSGLPSDRFSAERTGGSVSTLTIQRTQQEDSAVYLCASSLLGTGVVNEQFFGPGTRLTVL.

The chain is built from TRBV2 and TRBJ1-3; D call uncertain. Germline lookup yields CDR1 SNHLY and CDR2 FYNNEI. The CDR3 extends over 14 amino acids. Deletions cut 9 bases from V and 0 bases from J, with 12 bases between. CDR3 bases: TGTGCCAGTCGGTCGGGTTTCTCTGGAAACACCATATATTTT. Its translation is CASRSGFSGNTIYF.

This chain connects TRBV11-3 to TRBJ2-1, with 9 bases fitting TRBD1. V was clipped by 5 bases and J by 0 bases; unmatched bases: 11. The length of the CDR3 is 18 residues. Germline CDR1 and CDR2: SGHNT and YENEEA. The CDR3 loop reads CASSMGTGRGSSYNEQFF. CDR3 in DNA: TGTGCCAGCAGCATGGGGACAGGGCGGGGGAGCTCCTACAATGAGCAGTTCTTC.

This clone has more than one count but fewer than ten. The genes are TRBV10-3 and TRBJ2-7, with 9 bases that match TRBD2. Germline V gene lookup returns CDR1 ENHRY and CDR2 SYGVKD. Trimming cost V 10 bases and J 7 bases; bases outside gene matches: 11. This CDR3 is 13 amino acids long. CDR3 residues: CATRTSAAWEQYF. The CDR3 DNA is TGTGCCACCAGGACTAGCGCGGCTTGGGAGCAGTACTTC.

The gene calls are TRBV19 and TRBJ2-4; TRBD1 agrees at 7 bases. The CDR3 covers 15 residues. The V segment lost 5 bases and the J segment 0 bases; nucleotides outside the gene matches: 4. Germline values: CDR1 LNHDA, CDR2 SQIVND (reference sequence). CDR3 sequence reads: CASSGTDLAKNIQYF. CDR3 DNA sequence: TGTGCCAGTAGTGGGACAGACCTAGCCAAAAACATTCAGTACTTC.

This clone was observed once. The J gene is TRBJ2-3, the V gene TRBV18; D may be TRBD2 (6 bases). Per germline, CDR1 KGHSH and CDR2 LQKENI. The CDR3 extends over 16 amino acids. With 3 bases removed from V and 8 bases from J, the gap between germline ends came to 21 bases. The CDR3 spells CASSPAGLVSASTQYF. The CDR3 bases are TGTGCCAGCTCACCGGCGGGGCTAGTTAGTGCAAGTACGCAGTATTTT.

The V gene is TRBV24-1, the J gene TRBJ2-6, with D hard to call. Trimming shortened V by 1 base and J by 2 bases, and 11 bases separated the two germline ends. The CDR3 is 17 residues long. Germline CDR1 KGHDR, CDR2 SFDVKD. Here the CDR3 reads CATSDFGRSTGANVLTF. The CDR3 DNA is TGTGCCACCAGTGATTTCGGCAGGTCAACTGGGGCCAACGTCCTGACTTTC.